Here is one TCR beta chain with its context. As yet, its antigen is unknown. The entry originates in a study of T cells in Graves' hyperthyroidism and ophthalmopathy. Overall study results and limits: Within blood appeared most thyroid clonotypes that had expanded above 0.001. Before onset, by a median of around six months, the model predicted ophthalmopathy.

A patient was excluded if there was uncontrolled infection, other autoimmune disease, pregnancy or lactation. PBMCs were obtained from roughly 10 ml fresh peripheral blood. The CDR3 contains 16 residues. From germline, CDR1 is SEHNR and CDR2 FQNEAQ (reference sequence). The V and J ends lost 1 base and 7 bases respectively, with 17 bases between them. TCR beta CDR3 regions were amplified from RNA. In the first-round RT-PCR of the TCR CDR3, the HTBI primer set was used. One entry per CDR3 protein results from TCRdb running MiXCR on the multiplex PCR reads. The table includes more than 300,000 distinct CDR3 sequences, approximately 14% detected once.

The source of this sequence is a woman in her 30s with Graves' ophthalmopathy. V gene TRBV7-9 combines with J gene TRBJ2-1; D may be TRBD2 (5 bases). Input material: blood. The CDR3 DNA follows: TGTGCCAGCAGCTTAGGTGCGGGCCTACGACGGAATGAGCAGTTCTTC. This encodes CASSLGAGLRRNEQFF.